A selection of T cell receptor beta chains follows, all from one sample in a study of shared clonotypes between healthy human individuals. Repertoires were generated with immunoSEQ multiplex PCR, while TCRdb's copy carries only in-frame clones and drops some. The sample yields about 2.4 million clones, approximately 93% seen once. Sequencing was carried out using naive CD4+ T cells from PBMCs. Source of these receptors: a young man in good health. Some clones in this sample may be carry-over from other donors' samples. Each CDR3 is given with its conserved first and last residue. A D gene is named only where the DNA matches it firmly. Where a row states a size, it is once, few, many or the class of an expanded clone; other rows omit it.

>.|TRBV25-1|TRBJ2-7|TRBD2
TGTGCCAGCAGTGAACAGGGACTAGCGGGAGACGAGCAGTACTTC
CASSEQGLAGDEQYF
>.|TRBV7-2|TRBJ2-7|.
TGTGCCAGCAGCTTAGGCGGGGGCTACTCCTACGAGCAGTACTTC
CASSLGGGYSYEQYF
>.|TRBV5-6|TRBJ1-2|TRBD1
TGTGCCAGCAGCTTGGAGACAGGGGGCCCGGACTATGGCTACACCTTC
CASSLETGGPDYGYTF
>.|TRBV4-1|TRBJ1-1|.
TGCGCCAGCAGCCAAGGGTCACGGGGGACGGCCACTGAAGCTTTCTTT
CASSQGSRGTATEAFF
>.|TRBV28|TRBJ2-7|.
TGTGCCAGCAGCGACAGGCTCTCCTACGAGCAGTACTTC
CASSDRLSYEQYF
>.|TRBV5-1|TRBJ2-7|.
TGCGCCAGCAGCTTGGGAATAGGCGGACTCTCCTACGAGCAGTACTTC
CASSLGIGGLSYEQYF
>.|TRBV28|TRBJ2-1|TRBD2
TGTGCCAGCAGTTCGAGCGGGAGCGGGTTCTTC
CASSSSGSGFF
>few|TRBV25-1|TRBJ1-1|TRBD1
TGTGCCAGCAGTGGACAGGGAACGGCTTTCTTT
CASSGQGTAFF
>.|TRBV7-3|TRBJ2-3|TRBD2
TGTGCCAGCAGCTTAAGGCCTAGCGGGAGTGGGACAGATACGCAGTATTTT
CASSLRPSGSGTDTQYF
>.|TRBV5-1|TRBJ2-5|.
TGCGCCAGCAGTCGGGACCCCCGGGAGACCCAGTACTTC
CASSRDPRETQYF
>.|TRBV7-2|TRBJ2-2|.
TGTGCCAGCAGCTTAGAGGGGCAGCGCACCGGGGAGCTGTTTTTT
CASSLEGQRTGELFF
>.|TRBV11-1|TRBJ2-2|.
TGTGCCAGCAGCTCGCGGGGTGCGAACACCGGGGAGCTGTTTTTT
CASSSRGANTGELFF
>.|TRBV5-1|TRBJ1-1|.
TGCGCCAGCAGCCGGGTAGGCCTTATGAACACTGAAGCTTTCTTT
CASSRVGLMNTEAFF
>.|TRBV30|TRBJ2-7|.
TGTGCCTGGAGTGTCAATTCTGCCGGACAGTACTTC
CAWSVNSAGQYF
>.|TRBV28|TRBJ1-1|TRBD1
TGTGCCAGCAGTTTACCCCCCAGGGGGACCACTGAAGCTTTCTTT
CASSLPPRGTTEAFF
>.|TRBV18|TRBJ2-1|TRBD2
TGTGCCAGCTCACCACCGCGGGAGGGTTACAATGAGCAGTTCTTC
CASSPPREGYNEQFF
>.|TRBV10-3|TRBJ2-1|TRBD2
TGTGCCATCAACTCCCAAATAACTAGCGGGAGGTCGAATGAGCAGTTCTTC
CAINSQITSGRSNEQFF
>.|TRBV7-2|TRBJ2-1|TRBD2
TGTGCCAGCAGCTTTACTAGCGGGATCAGCTTCGGGCAGTTCTTC
CASSFTSGISFGQFF
>.|TRBV30|TRBJ1-2|.
TGTGCCTGGATATCCGGGACGGGGAACTATGGCTACACCTTC
CAWISGTGNYGYTF
>.|TRBV7-3|TRBJ2-1|.
TGTGCCAGCAGCTTAAACCCTGGAACGCCCGGGGTCTTC
CASSLNPGTPGVF
>.|TRBV2|TRBJ2-1|TRBD2
TGTGCCAGCAGTGATAGGTGGGAGGGCCGGAATGAGCAGTTCTTC
CASSDRWEGRNEQFF
>.|TRBV18|TRBJ2-7|TRBD2
TGTGCCAGCTCACCCCTGGCTAGCGGTACCTACGAGCAGTACTTC
CASSPLASGTYEQYF
>few|TRBV11-2|TRBJ1-1|.
TGTGCCAGCAGCCGGAGTGGAGGGAGGAGCACTGAAGCTTTCTTT
CASSRSGGRSTEAFF
>.|TRBV5-1|TRBJ1-3|.
TGCGCCAGCAGCTCCCAGAACACCATATATTTT
CASSSQNTIYF
>.|TRBV11-2|TRBJ2-1|TRBD2
TGTGCCAGCAGCCCGCAATTAGGGACTAGCGTTGGTGAGCAGTTCTTC
CASSPQLGTSVGEQFF
>.|TRBV28|TRBJ2-2|.
TGTGCCAGCAGTTCCTTGAGGGCCAACAGGGAATCAGCCACCGGGGAGCTGTTTTTT
CASSSLRANRESATGELFF
>.|TRBV5-1|TRBJ2-7|TRBD2
TGCGCCAGCAGCCAAGGACTAGCGGGAGGACTCTCCTACGAGCAGTACTTC
CASSQGLAGGLSYEQYF
>.|TRBV14|TRBJ2-1|.
TGTGCCAGCAGCCAAACTGGTGAGCAGTTCTTC
CASSQTGEQFF
>.|TRBV11-3|TRBJ2-1|.
TGTGCCAGCAGCCCGCGTCCGGGCCCCGGCGTTGAGCAGTTCTTC
CASSPRPGPGVEQFF
>.|TRBV5-4|TRBJ2-2|TRBD1
TGTGCCAGCAGCTTGGCCTTACAGGGGGCCTATACCGGGGAGCTGTTTTTT
CASSLALQGAYTGELFF
>.|TRBV19|TRBJ1-1|.
TGTGCCACTACAACAACAGGGTCGATGAACACTGAAGCTTTCTTT
CATTTTGSMNTEAFF
>.|TRBV19|TRBJ2-5|TRBD1
TGTGCCAGTAGTATAGGACAGGGTACCAGAGAGACCCAGTACTTC
CASSIGQGTRETQYF
>.|TRBV7-6|TRBJ2-2|.
TGTGCCAGCAGCCCCGGGACCACCACCGGGGAGCTGTTTTTT
CASSPGTTTGELFF
>.|TRBV25-1|TRBJ2-2|TRBD2
TGTGCCAGCAGTGGGGGAGCTAGCGGGACTTTCGGGGAGCTGTTTTTT
CASSGGASGTFGELFF
>.|TRBV6-5|TRBJ2-3|.
TGTGCCAGCAGTTACGGAGGGTCCCGGCCGGATACGCAGTATTTT
CASSYGGSRPDTQYF
>.|TRBV7-2|TRBJ2-5|.
TGTGCCAGTCGCCCCCCCGGGTCCCAAGAGACCCAGTACTTC
CASRPPGSQETQYF